A selection of T cell receptor beta chains follows, all from one sample in a study of lymphopenia after photon versus proton radiotherapy. Libraries were prepared by immunoSEQ multiplex PCR; TCRdb keeps only in-frame clonotypes and omits some of them. The sample has about 70,000 clones; 85% to 95% are singletons. Sequenced material: peripheral blood, taken from a patient treated with photon-based radiotherapy. The receptors stem from a woman between 35 and 50 years old with cholangiocarcinoma. Each CDR3 is given with its conserved first and last residue. Fields, in order: J gene, clone size, D gene, V gene, CDR3 length, CDR3 protein, CDR3 DNA. D genes are given only for firm matches. For some rows the clone size is stated as once, few or many, or as a class when expanded; others skip it.

J: TRBJ1-4; size: few; D: -; V: TRBV23-1; length: 16; CDR3: CASSKGHLATNEKLFF; DNA: TGCGCCAGCAGCAAGGGACACCTTGCAACTAATGAAAAACTGTTTTTT
J: TRBJ1-2; size: few; D: -; V: TRBV5-6; length: 12; CDR3: CASSLAGNGYTF; DNA: TGTGCCAGCAGCTTGGCGGGAAATGGCTACACCTTC
J: TRBJ2-7; size: -; D: -; V: TRBV18; length: 17; CDR3: CASSSLGPRGNLDEQYF; DNA: TGTGCCAGCTCATCATTAGGTCCTCGGGGGAATTTGGACGAGCAGTACTTC
J: TRBJ1-4; size: -; D: -; V: TRBV27; length: 16; CDR3: CASSPVKGTRNEKLFF; DNA: TGTGCCAGCAGTCCCGTGAAGGGAACCCGTAATGAAAAACTGTTTTTT
J: TRBJ2-7; size: -; D: -; V: TRBV21-1; length: 16; CDR3: CASSIDPTGRTYEQYF; DNA: TGTGCCAGCAGCATCGACCCGACAGGGCGGACCTACGAGCAGTACTTC
J: TRBJ2-7; size: -; D: -; V: TRBV13; length: 16; CDR3: CASSPVGSAGSYEQYF; DNA: TGTGCCAGCAGCCCAGTGGGGTCGGCAGGGTCCTACGAGCAGTACTTC
J: TRBJ2-2; size: -; D: -; V: TRBV11-3; length: 12; CDR3: CASSFYTGELFF; DNA: TGTGCCAGCAGCTTTTACACCGGGGAGCTGTTTTTT
J: TRBJ2-7; size: -; D: -; V: TRBV7-2; length: 14; CDR3: CASSLAPGLDEQYF; DNA: TGTGCCAGCAGCTTAGCGCCAGGGTTGGACGAGCAGTACTTC
J: TRBJ1-2; size: -; D: TRBD1; V: TRBV5-4; length: 13; CDR3: CASGQGPNYGYTF; DNA: TGTGCCAGCGGACAGGGACCTAACTATGGCTACACCTTC
J: TRBJ2-1; size: -; D: -; V: TRBV25-1; length: 15; CDR3: CASSEFLGTYNEQFF; DNA: TGTGCCAGCAGTGAATTTCTGGGGACCTACAATGAGCAGTTCTTC
J: TRBJ1-1; size: -; D: -; V: TRBV18; length: 15; CDR3: CASSPLGSVNTEAFF; DNA: TGTGCCAGCTCACCGCTGGGATCCGTGAACACTGAAGCTTTCTTT
J: TRBJ2-2; size: -; D: -; V: TRBV27; length: 16; CDR3: CASSLYRDPNTGELFF; DNA: TGTGCCAGCAGTTTATACCGGGACCCGAACACCGGGGAGCTGTTTTTT
J: TRBJ1-3; size: -; D: TRBD1; V: TRBV10-3; length: 14; CDR3: CATRQGGGGNTIYF; DNA: TGTGCCACCAGACAGGGAGGTGGCGGAAACACCATATATTTT
J: TRBJ2-7; size: -; D: TRBD1; V: TRBV29-1; length: 14; CDR3: CSVEDRGGSYEQYF; DNA: TGCAGCGTGGAAGACAGGGGGGGGTCCTACGAGCAGTACTTC
J: TRBJ1-5; size: few; D: TRBD1; V: TRBV6-4; length: 16; CDR3: CASTPGGYRSNQPQHF; DNA: TGTGCCAGCACTCCAGGGGGTTATCGAAGCAATCAGCCCCAGCATTTT
J: TRBJ2-1; size: -; D: -; V: TRBV28; length: 12; CDR3: CASRRQDNEQFF; DNA: TGTGCCAGCAGACGACAGGACAATGAGCAGTTCTTC
J: TRBJ1-1; size: -; D: -; V: TRBV5-1; length: 13; CDR3: CASSLPGGTEAFF; DNA: TGCGCCAGCAGCTTGCCCGGAGGGACTGAAGCTTTCTTT
J: TRBJ2-1; size: -; D: TRBD1; V: TRBV4-1; length: 17; CDR3: CASSQARTGLGVNEQFF; DNA: TGCGCCAGCAGCCAAGCCCGGACAGGCTTGGGGGTAAATGAGCAGTTCTTC
J: TRBJ1-1; size: -; D: -; V: TRBV18; length: 13; CDR3: CASSPQGNTEAFF; DNA: TGTGCCAGCTCACCCCAGGGAAACACTGAAGCTTTCTTT
J: TRBJ1-1; size: -; D: -; V: TRBV5-1; length: 15; CDR3: CASSLSDVAVTEAFF; DNA: TGCGCCAGCAGCTTGTCAGATGTAGCGGTCACTGAAGCTTTCTTT
J: TRBJ1-1; size: -; D: TRBD1; V: TRBV27; length: 14; CDR3: CASSFGTGATEAFF; DNA: TGTGCCAGCAGTTTTGGGACAGGGGCCACTGAAGCTTTCTTT
J: TRBJ2-3; size: -; D: TRBD1; V: TRBV27; length: 13; CDR3: CATRTGSTDTQYF; DNA: TGTGCCACCAGGACAGGGAGCACAGATACGCAGTATTTT
J: TRBJ1-6; size: -; D: TRBD1; V: TRBV27; length: 15; CDR3: CASSPAGQYNSPLHF; DNA: TGTGCCAGCAGCCCGGCGGGACAGTATAATTCACCCCTCCACTTT
J: TRBJ1-1; size: -; D: -; V: TRBV7-9; length: 13; CDR3: CASSQTGPTEAFF; DNA: TGTGCCAGCAGCCAAACAGGGCCCACTGAAGCTTTCTTT
J: TRBJ1-1; size: -; D: -; V: TRBV29-1; length: 13; CDR3: CSVAQGGGTEAFF; DNA: TGCAGCGTTGCACAGGGAGGGGGCACTGAAGCTTTCTTT